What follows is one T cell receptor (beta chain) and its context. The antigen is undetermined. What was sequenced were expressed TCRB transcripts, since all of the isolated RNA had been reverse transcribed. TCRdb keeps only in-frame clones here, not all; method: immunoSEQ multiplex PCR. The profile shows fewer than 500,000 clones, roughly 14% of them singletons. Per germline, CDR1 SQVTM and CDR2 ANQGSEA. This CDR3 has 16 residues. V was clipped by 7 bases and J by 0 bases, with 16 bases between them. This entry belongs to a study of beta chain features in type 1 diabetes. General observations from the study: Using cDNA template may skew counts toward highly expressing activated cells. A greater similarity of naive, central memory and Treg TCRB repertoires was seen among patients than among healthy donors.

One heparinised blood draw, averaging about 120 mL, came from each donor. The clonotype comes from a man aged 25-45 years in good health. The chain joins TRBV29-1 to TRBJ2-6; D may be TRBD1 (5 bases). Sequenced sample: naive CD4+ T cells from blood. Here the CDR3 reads CSGAQGPLSGANVLTF. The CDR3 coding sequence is TGCAGCGGTGCCCAGGGCCCACTCTCTGGGGCCAACGTCCTGACTTTC.